Detailed here is one T cell receptor beta chain. V lost 0 bases to trimming and J lost 2 bases; unmatched junction nucleotides: 5. Germline V gene data show CDR1 as SGDLS and CDR2 as YYNGEE. The CDR3 has 16 amino acids. These data originate in a study of cytomegalovirus exposure and HLA in healthy donors. The PCR ran on 60 Vbeta and 13 Jbeta primers. The method was immunoSEQ multiplex PCR; TCRdb's version includes in-frame clones alone and lacks a portion of them. The table lists more than 80,000 clones, 70% to 75% of them singletons. Sequences were obtained from PBMCs. The TCR was taken from a man between 60 and 75 years old in good health and CMV-seronegative. The V call is TRBV9, the J call TRBJ1-2, with TRBD1 matching 9 bases. This chain's CDR3 is CASSVASDRGNYGYTF. CDR3 bases: TGTGCCAGCAGCGTAGCCTCGGACAGGGGAAACTATGGCTACACCTTC.